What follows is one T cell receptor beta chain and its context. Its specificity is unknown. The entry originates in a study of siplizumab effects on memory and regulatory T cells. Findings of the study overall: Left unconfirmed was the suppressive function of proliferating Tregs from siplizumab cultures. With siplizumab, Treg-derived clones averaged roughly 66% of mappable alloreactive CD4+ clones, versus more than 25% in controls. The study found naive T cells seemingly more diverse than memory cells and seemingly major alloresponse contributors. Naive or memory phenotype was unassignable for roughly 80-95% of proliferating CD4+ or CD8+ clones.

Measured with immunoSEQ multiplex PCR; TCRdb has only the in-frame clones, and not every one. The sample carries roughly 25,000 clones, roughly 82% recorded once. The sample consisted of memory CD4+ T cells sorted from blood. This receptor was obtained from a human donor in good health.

As DNA, the CDR3 is TGTGCCAGCAGCTTAGAGGCGGGAGCGTGGGTTGAGCAGTTCTTC. It codes for CASSLEAGAWVEQFF. V gene TRBV7-2 combines with J gene TRBJ2-1; 7 nucleotides line up with TRBD2. The CDR3 has 15 residues. CDR1 and CDR2 (germline): SGHTA, FQGNSA. Trimming at V came to 1 base and at J to 9 bases, leaving 9 bases not matched to a gene.